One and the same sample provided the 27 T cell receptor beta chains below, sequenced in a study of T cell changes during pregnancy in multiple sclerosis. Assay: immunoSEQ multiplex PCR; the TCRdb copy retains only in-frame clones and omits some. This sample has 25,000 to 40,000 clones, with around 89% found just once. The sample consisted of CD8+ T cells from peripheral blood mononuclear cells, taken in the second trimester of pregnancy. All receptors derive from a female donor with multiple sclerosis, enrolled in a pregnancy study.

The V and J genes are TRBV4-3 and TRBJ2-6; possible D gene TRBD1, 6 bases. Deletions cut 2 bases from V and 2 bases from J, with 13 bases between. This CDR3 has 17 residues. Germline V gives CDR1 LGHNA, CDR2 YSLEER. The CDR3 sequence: CASSQSIQGTGANVLTF. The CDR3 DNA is TGCGCCAGCAGCCAATCAATACAGGGAACTGGGGCCAACGTCCTGACTTTC.

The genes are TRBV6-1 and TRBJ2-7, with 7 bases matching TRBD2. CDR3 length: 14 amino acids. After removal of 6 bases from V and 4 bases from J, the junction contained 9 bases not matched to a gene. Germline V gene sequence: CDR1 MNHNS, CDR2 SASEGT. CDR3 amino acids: CASSVSGEAYEQYF. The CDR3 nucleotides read TGTGCCAGCAGCGTAAGCGGGGAGGCATACGAGCAGTACTTC.

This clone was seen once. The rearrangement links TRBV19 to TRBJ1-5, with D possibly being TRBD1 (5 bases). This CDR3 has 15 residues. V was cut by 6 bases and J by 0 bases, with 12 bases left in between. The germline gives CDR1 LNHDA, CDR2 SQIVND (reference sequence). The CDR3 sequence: CASRTDMYSNQPQHF. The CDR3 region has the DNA TGTGCCAGTAGGACAGACATGTATAGCAATCAGCCCCAGCATTTT.

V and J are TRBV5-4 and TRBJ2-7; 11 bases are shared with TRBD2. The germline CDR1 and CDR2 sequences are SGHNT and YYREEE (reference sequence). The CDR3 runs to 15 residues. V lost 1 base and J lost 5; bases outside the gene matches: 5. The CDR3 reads CASSLFLAGGHEQYF. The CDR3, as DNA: TGTGCCAGCAGCTTGTTTCTAGCGGGAGGCCACGAGCAGTACTTC.

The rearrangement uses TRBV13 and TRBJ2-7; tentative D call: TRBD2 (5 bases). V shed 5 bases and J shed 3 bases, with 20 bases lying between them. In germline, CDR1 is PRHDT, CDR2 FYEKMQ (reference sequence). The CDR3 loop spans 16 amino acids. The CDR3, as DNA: TGTGCCAGCAGCCCCCTCAGGACTCAAAACTTCTACGAGCAGTACTTC. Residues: CASSPLRTQNFYEQYF.

The CDR3 nucleotides read TGCGCCAGCAGCCCCTTCGGGGACAGCTACGAGCAGTACTTC. It specifies CASSPFGDSYEQYF. The chain employs TRBV4-3 and TRBJ2-7, with 7 nucleotides matching TRBD1. Germline V lookup: CDR1 LGHNA, CDR2 YSLEER. J lost 3 bases, V lost 4 bases, and 6 bases had no gene match. This CDR3 spans 14 amino acids.

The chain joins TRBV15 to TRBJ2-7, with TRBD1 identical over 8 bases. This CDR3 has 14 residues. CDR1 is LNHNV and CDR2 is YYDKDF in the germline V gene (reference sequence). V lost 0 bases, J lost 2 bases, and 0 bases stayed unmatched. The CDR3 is CATSRDRGPYEQYF. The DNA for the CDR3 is TGTGCCACCAGCAGAGACAGGGGGCCCTACGAGCAGTACTTC.

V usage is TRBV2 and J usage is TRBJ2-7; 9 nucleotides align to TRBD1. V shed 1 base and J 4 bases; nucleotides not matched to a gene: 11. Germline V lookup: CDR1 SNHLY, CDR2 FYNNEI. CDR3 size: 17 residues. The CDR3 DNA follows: TGTGCCAGCAGTGAAGAGCTTCCGGGACAGGGTCAGTACGAGCAGTACTTC. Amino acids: CASSEELPGQGQYEQYF.

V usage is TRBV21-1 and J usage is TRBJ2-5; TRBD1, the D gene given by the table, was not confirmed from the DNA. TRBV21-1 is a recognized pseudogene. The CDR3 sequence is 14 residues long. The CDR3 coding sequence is TGTGCCACCCCCTGGGGACAGGTCTTGGAGACCCAGTACTTC. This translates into CATPWGQVLETQYF.

This chain's CDR3 is CASSLGASGSNTGELFF. The DNA for the CDR3 is TGTGCCAGCAGCTTAGGGGCTAGCGGGTCAAACACCGGGGAGCTGTTTTTT. The chain uses TRBV7-6 and TRBJ2-2; the match to TRBD2 covers 8 bases. Germline assignment: CDR1 SGHVS and CDR2 FNYEAQ. Trimming cost V 1 base and J 2 bases; bases outside gene matches: 6. CDR3 length: 17 amino acids.

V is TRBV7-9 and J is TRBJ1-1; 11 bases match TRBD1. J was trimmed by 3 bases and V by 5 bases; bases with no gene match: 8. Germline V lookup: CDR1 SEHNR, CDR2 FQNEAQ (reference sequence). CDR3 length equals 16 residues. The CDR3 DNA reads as TGTGCCAGCAGCCCGCGGACAGGGGGCTTTGACACTGAAGCTTTCTTT. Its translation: CASSPRTGGFDTEAFF.

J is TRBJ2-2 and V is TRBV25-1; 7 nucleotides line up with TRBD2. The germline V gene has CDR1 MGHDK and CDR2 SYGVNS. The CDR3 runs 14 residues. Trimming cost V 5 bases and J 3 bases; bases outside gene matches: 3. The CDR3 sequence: CASSNAGDTGELFF. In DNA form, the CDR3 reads TGTGCCAGCAGTAACGCGGGAGACACCGGGGAGCTGTTTTTT.

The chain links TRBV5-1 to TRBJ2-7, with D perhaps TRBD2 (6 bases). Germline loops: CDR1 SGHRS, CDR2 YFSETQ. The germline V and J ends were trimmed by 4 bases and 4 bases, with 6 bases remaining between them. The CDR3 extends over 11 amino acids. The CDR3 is CASSAGYEQYF. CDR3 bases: TGCGCCAGCAGCGCGGGGTACGAGCAGTACTTC.

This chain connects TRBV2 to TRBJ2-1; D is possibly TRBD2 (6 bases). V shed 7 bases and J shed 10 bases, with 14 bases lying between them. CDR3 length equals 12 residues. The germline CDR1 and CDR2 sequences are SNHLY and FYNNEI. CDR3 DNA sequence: TGTGCCAGCATCCGGGAGACGAGGGAGCAGTTCTTC. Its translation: CASIRETREQFF. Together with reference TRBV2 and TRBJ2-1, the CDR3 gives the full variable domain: EPEVTQTPSHQVTQMGQEVILRCVPISNHLYFYWYRQILGQKVEFLVSFYNNEISEKSEIFDDQFSVERPDGSNFTLKIRSTKLEDSAMYFCASIRETREQFFGPGTRLTVL.

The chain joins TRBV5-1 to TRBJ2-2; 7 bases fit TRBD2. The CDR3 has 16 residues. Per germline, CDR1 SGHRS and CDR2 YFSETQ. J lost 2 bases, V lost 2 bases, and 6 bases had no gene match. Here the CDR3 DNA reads TGCGCCAGCAGCTTTATGGGAGGGCCTAACACCGGGGAGCTGTTTTTT. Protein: CASSFMGGPNTGELFF.

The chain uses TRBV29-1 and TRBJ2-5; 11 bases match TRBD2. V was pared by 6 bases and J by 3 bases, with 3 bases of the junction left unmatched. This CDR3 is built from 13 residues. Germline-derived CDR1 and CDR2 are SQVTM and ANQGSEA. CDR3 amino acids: CSVEGLAEETQYF. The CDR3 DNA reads TGCAGCGTGGAGGGACTAGCGGAAGAGACCCAGTACTTC.

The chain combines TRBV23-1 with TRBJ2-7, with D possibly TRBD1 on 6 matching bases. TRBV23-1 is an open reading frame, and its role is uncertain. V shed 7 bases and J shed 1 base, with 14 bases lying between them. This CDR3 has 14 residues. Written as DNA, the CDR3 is TGCGCCAGCACCAACAGGGCCGGGTCCTACGAGCAGTACTTC. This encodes CASTNRAGSYEQYF.

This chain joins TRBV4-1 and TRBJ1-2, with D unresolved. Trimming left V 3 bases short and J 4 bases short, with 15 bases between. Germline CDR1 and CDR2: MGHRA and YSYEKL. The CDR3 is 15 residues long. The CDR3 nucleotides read TGCGCCAGCAGCCACAGCGGGTCAACCAGCTATGGCTACACCTTC. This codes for CASSHSGSTSYGYTF.

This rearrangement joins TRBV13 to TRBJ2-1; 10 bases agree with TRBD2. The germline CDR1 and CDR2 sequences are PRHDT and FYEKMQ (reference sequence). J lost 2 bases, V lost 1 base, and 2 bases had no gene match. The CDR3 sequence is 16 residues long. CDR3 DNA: TGTGCCAGCAGCTTAGAAGCGGGAGGGCCCTACAATGAGCAGTTCTTC. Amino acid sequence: CASSLEAGGPYNEQFF.

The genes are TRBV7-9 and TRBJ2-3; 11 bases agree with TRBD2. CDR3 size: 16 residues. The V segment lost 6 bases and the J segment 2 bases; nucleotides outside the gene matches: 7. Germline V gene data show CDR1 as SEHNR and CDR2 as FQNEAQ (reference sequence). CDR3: CASSSGLAGNTDTQYF. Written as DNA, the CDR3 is TGTGCCAGCAGTTCAGGACTAGCGGGCAACACAGATACGCAGTATTTT.

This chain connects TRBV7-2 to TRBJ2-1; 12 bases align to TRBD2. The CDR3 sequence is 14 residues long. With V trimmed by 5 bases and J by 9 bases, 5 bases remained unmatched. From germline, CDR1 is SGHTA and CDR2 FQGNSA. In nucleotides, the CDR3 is TGTGCCAGCAGCGCCCTGACTAGCGGGGGTGAGCAGTTCTTC. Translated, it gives CASSALTSGGEQFF.

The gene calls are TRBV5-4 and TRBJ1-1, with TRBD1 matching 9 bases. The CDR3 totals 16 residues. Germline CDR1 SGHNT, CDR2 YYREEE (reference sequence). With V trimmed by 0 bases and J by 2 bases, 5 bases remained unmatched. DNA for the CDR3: TGTGCCAGCAGCTTGGCCGGACAGGGGCCAAACACTGAAGCTTTCTTT. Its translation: CASSLAGQGPNTEAFF.

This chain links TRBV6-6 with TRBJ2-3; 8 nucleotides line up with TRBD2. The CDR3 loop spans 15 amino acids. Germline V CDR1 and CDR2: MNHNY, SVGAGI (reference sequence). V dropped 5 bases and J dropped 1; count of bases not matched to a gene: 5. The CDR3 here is CASSPAGGGTDTQYF. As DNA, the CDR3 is TGTGCCAGCAGTCCCGCGGGAGGAGGCACAGATACGCAGTATTTT.

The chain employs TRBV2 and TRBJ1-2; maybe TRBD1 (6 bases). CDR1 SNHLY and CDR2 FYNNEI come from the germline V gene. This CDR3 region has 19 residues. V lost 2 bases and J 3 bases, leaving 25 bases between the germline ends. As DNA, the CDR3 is TGTGCCAGCAGTGAACCCTCAAGACAGGTCACCTCCGAGTACTATGGCTACACCTTC. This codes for CASSEPSRQVTSEYYGYTF.

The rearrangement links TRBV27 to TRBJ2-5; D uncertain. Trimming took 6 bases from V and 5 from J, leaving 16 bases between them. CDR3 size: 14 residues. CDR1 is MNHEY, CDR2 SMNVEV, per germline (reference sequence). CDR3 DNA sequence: TGTGCCAGCAGCTCTGCCCCGCTCGCGGAGACCCAGTACTTC. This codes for CASSSAPLAETQYF.

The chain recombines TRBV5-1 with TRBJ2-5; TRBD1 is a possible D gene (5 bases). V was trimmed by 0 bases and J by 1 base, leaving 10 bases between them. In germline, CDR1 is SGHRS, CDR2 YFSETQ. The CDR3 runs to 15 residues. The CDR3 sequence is CASSLEWGSQETQYF. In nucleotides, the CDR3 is TGCGCCAGCAGCTTGGAATGGGGCAGCCAAGAGACCCAGTACTTC.

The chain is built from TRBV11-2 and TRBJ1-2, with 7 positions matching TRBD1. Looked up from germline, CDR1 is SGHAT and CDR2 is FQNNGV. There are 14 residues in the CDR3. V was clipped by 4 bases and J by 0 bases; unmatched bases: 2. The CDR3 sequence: CASSSGTANYGYTF. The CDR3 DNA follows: TGTGCCAGCAGCTCTGGGACAGCTAACTATGGCTACACCTTC.